This TCR beta chain was sequenced during a study of blood T cell repertoires in COVID-19 (dated by TCRdb to about 2020). At the level of the whole study: Samples covering the acute and convalescent phases of COVID-19 were provided by collaborators in the United States, Italy and Spain. The material from the prospective study consisted of cDNA or gDNA derived from T cells, B-cell-depleted T cells, or PBMCs. Deeply sampled blood TCRbeta repertoires from subjects exposed to, actively infected with, or recovered from COVID-19 were included in the dataset. The repertoires were made available in a free public database intended to serve as a resource for research on the immune response to SARS-CoV-2. The samples were drawn from the first 160 participants of the ongoing ImmuneRACE study and from 1,254 subjects provided by 6 global collaborators. The sample metadata nearly always contained a de-identified subject ID, COVID-19 status, age in years and sex. Where available, HLA class I and class II types were obtained from metadata supplied by the sample provider rather than from assay-based typing. General findings and caveats noted by the study authors: How much clinical and demographic metadata was included differed by source and by participant, and the metadata was provided uncurated.

Details on this clone: It has no known antigen specificity. Within one base of it there is no much larger clone, and no base qualities were kept.

Whole blood was collected in K2EDTA tubes by collaborating institutions according to the institutions' own protocols. For TCRbeta analysis, collaborator samples were shipped as frozen whole blood, as isolated PBMCs, or as DNA extracted from either sample type. TCRbeta CDR3 regions were amplified from genomic DNA by means of the immunoSEQ Assay, a bias-controlled multiplex PCR. Regarding the original processing steps: The number of nucleated cells in each sample was estimated by amplification of reference gene primers within the assay. To quantify the absolute abundance of each unique TCRbeta CDR3 rearrangement, sequence reads were collapsed and filtered. For each sample, productive Simpson clonality was calculated as the square root of Simpson's diversity index over productive rearrangements. TCRdb provides this immuneACCESS table in a form limited to in-frame rearrangements. Some clones are lacking; in checked studies, under half of them reflect an unresolved V gene, and why the rest are absent is not known. V, J and clone size reflect that table, while D and trimming were determined from the DNA. Across this sample there are about 87,000 clones, with approximately 85% seen only once. The top ten hold under 30% of the sample.

Input material: peripheral blood. The receptor's source is a human donor in a cohort sampled during active COVID-19.

The CDR3 region has the sequence CASSTGTSGYEQYF. The nucleotide sequence is given as TGCGCCAGCAGCACCGGGACTAGCGGTTACGAGCAGTACTTC. In this chain, TRBV5-1 is recombined with TRBJ2-7; 11 bases in the middle match TRBD2. In the germline V gene, CDR1 corresponds to SGHRS and CDR2 to YFSETQ. Trimming leaves V shorter by 4 bases and J shorter by 4 bases, with the junction holding 4 bases beyond the gene matches. The CDR3 numbers 14 residues from cysteine through phenylalanine. Of all the DNA, just the CDR3 is kept, 42 bases in frame from base 1.